This T cell receptor (beta chain) was captured by sequencing in a study of identical twins. This clonotype appeared many times. CDR1 and CDR2 from the germline V gene are SQVTM and ANQGSEA. The CDR3 loop spans 17 amino acids. V gave up 0 bases and J gave up 5 bases; unmatched junction bases: 6. TCRdb used MiXCR to reprocess the 5' RACE reads, holding one entry per CDR3 protein. The sample includes about 660,000 distinct CDR3 sequences, 8.5% to 9% of them seen just once. These data were also filed under a second study, of yellow fever vaccine responses in identical twins.

The TCR was taken from a woman younger than 35 in good health. Sequencing input: PBMCs. This chain connects TRBV29-1 to TRBJ2-3, with TRBD2 identical over 15 bases. The CDR3 here is CSVEDRTSGRAGDTQYF. In DNA, the CDR3 is TGCAGCGTTGAAGATCGGACTAGCGGGAGGGCCGGAGATACGCAGTATTTT.